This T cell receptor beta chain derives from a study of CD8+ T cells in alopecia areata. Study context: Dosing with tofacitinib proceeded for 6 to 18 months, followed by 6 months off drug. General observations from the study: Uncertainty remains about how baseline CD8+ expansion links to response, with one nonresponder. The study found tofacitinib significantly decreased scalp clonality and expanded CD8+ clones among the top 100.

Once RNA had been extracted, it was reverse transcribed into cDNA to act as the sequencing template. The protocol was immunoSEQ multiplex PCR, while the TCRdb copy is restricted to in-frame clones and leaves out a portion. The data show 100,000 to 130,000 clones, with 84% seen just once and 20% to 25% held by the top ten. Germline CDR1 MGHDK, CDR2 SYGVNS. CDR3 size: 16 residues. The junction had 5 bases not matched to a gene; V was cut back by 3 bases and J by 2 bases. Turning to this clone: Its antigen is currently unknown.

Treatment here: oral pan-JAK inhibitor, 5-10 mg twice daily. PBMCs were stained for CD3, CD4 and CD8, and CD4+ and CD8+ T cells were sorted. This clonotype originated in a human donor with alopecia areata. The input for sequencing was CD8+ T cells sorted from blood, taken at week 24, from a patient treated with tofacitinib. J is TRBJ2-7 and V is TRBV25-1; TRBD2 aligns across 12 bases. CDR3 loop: CASSDVTSGGTYEQYF. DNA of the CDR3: TGTGCCAGCAGTGATGTAACTAGCGGGGGGACCTACGAGCAGTACTTC.